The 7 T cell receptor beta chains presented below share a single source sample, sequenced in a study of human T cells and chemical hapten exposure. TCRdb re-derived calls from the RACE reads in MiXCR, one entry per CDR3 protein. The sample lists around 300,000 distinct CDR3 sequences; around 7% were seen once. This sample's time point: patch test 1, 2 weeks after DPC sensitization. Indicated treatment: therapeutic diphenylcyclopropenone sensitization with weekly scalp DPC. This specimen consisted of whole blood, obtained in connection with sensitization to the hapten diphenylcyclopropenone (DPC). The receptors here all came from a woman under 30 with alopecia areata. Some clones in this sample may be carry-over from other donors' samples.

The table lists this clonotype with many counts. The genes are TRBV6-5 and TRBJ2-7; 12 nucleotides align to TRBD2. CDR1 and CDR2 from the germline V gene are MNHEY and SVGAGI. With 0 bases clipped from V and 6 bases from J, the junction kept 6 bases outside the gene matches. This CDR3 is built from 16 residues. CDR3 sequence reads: CASSYSSSGGAIEQYF. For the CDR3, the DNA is TGTGCCAGCAGTTACTCGTCTAGCGGGGGGGCCATCGAGCAGTACTTC.

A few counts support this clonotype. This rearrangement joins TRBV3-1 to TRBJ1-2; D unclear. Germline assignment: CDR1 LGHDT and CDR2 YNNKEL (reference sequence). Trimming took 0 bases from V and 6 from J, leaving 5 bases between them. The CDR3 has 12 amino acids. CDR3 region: CASSQDRHGYTF. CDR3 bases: TGTGCCAGCAGCCAAGATCGACATGGCTACACCTTC.

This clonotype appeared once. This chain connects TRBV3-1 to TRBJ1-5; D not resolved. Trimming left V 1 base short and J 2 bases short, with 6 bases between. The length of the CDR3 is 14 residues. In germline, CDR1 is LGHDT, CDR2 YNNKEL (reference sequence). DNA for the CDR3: TGTGCCAGCAGCCAAGGAGAGGGCAATCAGCCCCAGCATTTT. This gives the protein CASSQGEGNQPQHF. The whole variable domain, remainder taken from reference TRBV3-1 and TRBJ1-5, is DTAVSQTPKYLVTQMGNDKSIKCEQNLGHDTMYWYKQDSKKFLKIMFSYNNKELIINETVPNRFSPKSPDKAHLNLHINSLELGDSAVYFCASSQGEGNQPQHFGDGTRLSIL.

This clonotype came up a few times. The CDR3 protein is CASSLPTGHTKAEAFF. Here the CDR3 DNA reads TGTGCCAGCAGTCTTCCCACGGGACACACAAAGGCTGAAGCTTTCTTT. V and J are TRBV6-5 and TRBJ1-1; perhaps TRBD1 as D (6 bases). Germline V gene data show CDR1 as MNHEY and CDR2 as SVGAGI. The CDR3 covers 16 residues. Trimming left V 5 bases short and J 6 bases short, with 22 bases between.

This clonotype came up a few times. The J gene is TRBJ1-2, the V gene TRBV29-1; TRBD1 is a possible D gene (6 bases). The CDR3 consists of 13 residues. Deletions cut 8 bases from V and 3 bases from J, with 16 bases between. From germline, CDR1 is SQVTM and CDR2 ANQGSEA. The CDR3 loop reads CSSGVSGDYGYTF. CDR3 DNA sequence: TGCAGCTCAGGGGTCTCGGGGGACTATGGCTACACCTTC. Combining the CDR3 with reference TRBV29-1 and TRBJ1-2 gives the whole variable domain SAVISQKPSRDICQRGTSLTIQCQVDSQVTMMFWYRQQPGQSLTLIATANQGSEATYESGFVIDKFPISRPNLTFSTLTVSNMSPEDSSIYLCSSGVSGDYGYTFGSGTRLTVV.

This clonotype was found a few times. The CDR3 here is CSASLVGNQPQHF. Here the CDR3 DNA reads TGCAGTGCTAGTTTGGTAGGCAATCAGCCCCAGCATTTT. The V call is TRBV20-1, the J call TRBJ1-5; D is ambiguous. This CDR3 comprises 13 residues. Germline loops: CDR1 DFQATT, CDR2 SNEGSKA (reference sequence). The ends were cut back, 3 bases at V and 2 bases at J, with 8 bases in the middle.

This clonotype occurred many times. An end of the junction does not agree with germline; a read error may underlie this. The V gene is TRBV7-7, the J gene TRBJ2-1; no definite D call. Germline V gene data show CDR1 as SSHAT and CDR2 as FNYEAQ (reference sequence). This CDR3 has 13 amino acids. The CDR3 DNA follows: TGTGCTAGCAGTCCGAACCCTGGGAATGAGCAGTTCTTC. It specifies CASSPNPGNEQFF.